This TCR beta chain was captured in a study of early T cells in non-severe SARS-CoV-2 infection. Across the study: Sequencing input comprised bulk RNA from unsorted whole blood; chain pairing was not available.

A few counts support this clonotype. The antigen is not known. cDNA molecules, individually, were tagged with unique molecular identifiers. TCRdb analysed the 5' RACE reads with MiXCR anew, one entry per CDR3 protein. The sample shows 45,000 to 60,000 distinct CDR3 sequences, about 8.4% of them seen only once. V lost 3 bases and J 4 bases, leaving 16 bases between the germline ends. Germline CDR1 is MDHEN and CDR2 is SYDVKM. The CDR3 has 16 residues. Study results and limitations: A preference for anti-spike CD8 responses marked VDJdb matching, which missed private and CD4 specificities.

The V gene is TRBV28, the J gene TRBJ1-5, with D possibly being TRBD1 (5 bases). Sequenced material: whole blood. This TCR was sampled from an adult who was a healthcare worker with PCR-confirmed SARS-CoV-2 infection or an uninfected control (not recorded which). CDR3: CASSLSLGRANQPQHF. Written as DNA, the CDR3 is TGTGCCAGCAGTTTGAGTTTAGGCAGGGCTAATCAGCCCCAGCATTTT.